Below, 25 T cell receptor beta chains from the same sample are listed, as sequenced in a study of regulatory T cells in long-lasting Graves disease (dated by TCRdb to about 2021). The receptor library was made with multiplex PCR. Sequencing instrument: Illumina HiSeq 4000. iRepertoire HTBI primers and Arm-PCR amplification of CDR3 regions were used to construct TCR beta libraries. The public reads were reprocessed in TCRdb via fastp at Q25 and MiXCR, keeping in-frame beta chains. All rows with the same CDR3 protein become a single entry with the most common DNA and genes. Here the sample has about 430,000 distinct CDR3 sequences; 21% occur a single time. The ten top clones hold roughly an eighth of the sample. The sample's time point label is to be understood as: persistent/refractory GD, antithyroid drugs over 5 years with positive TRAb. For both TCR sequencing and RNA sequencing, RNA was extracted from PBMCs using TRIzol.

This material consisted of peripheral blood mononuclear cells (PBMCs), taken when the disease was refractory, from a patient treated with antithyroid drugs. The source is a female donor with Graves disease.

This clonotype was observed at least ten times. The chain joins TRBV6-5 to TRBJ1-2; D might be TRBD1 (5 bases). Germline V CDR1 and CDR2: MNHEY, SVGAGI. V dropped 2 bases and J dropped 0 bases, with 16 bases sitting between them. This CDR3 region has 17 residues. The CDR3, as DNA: TGTGCCAGCAGTTACGGGGGTTCCTTTGGATCTAACTATGGCTACACCTTC. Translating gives CASSYGGSFGSNYGYTF.

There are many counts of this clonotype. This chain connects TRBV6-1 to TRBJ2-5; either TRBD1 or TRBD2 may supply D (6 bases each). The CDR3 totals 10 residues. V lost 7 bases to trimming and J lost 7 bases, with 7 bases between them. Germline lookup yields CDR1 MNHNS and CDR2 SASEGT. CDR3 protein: CASTGATQYF. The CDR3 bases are TGTGCCAGCACGGGGGCGACCCAGTACTTC.

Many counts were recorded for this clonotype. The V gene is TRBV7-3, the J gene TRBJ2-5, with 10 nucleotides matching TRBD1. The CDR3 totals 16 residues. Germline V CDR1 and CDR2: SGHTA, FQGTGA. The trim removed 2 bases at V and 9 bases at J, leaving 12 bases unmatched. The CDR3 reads CASSLFGTGAQVAQYF. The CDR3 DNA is TGTGCCAGCAGCTTATTTGGGACAGGGGCACAGGTGGCCCAGTACTTC. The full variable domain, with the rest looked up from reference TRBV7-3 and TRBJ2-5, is GAGVSQTPSNKVTEKGKYVELRCDPISGHTALYWYRQSLGQGPEFLIYFQGTGAADDSGLPNDRFFAVRPEGSVSTLKIQRTERGDSAVYLCASSLFGTGAQVAQYFGPGTRLLVL.

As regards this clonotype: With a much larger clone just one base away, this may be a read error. CDR3 amino acids: CASSCDEEGDTQYF. CDR3 DNA: TGTGCCAGCAGTTGTGATGAAGAGGGAGATACGCAGTATTTT. The chain joins TRBV6-9 to TRBJ2-3; D is perhaps TRBD2 (5 bases). Germline CDR1 is MNHGY and CDR2 is SVAAGI. The V and J ends lost 4 bases and 5 bases respectively, with 13 bases between them. The CDR3 is made up of 14 amino acids.

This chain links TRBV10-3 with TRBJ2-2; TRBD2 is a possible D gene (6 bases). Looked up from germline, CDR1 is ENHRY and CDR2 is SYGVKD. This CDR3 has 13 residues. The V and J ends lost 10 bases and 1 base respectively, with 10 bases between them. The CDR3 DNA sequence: TGTGCCACCCTTAGCGGGAACACCGGGGAGCTGTTTTTT. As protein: CATLSGNTGELFF.

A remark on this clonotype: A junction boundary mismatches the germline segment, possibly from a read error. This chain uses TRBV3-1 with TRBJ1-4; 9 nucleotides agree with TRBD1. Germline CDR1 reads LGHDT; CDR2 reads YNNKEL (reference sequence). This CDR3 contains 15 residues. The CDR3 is CASSQPGQGNEKLSF. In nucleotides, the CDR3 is TGTGCCAGCAGCCAGCCGGGACAGGGAAATGAAAAACTGTCTTTT.

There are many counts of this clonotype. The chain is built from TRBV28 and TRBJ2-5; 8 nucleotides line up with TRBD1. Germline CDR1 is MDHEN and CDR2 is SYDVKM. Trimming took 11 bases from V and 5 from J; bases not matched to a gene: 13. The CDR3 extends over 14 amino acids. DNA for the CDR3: TGTGCCCAAACGAGGGACAGGAGGCTGGAGACCCAGTACTTC. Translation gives CAQTRDRRLETQYF.

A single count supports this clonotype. Written as DNA, the CDR3 is TGTGCCAGCAGTTTCCAGGGAGGGCGACGACAGCCCCAGCATTTT. It specifies CASSFQGGRRQPQHF. V and J are TRBV28 and TRBJ1-5; tentative D call: TRBD1 (5 bases). V was pared by 3 bases and J by 7 bases, with 16 bases between. The germline CDR1 and CDR2 sequences are MDHEN and SYDVKM. The CDR3 length is 15 residues.

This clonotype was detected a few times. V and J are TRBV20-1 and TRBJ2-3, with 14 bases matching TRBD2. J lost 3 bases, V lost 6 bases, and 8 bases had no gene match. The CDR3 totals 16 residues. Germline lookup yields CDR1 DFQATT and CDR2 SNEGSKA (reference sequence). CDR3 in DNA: TGCAGTGCCTGGACTAGCGGGAGGCCGGGTACAGATACGCAGTATTTT. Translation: CSAWTSGRPGTDTQYF.

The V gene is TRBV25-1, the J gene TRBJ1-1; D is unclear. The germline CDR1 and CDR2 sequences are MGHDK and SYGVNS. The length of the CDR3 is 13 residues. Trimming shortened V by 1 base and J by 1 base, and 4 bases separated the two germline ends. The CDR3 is CASSEWKNTEAFF. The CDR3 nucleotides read TGTGCCAGCAGTGAATGGAAGAACACTGAAGCTTTCTTT.

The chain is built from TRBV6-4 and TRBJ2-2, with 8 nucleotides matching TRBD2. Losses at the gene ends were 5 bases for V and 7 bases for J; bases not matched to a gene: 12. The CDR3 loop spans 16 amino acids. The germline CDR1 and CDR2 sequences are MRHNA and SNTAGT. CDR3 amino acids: CASSYNREGSDGELFF. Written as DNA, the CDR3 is TGTGCCAGCAGTTACAACCGGGAGGGCTCCGACGGGGAGCTGTTTTTT.

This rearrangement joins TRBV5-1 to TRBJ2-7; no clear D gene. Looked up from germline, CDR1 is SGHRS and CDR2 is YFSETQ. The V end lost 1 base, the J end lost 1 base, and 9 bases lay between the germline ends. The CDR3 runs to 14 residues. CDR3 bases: TGCGCCAGCAGCTTGATAGTTTCATCCTACGAGCAGTACTTC. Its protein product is CASSLIVSSYEQYF.

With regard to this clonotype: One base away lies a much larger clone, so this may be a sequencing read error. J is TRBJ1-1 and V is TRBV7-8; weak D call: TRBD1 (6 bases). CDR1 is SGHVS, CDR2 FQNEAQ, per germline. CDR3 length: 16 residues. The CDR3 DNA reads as TGTGCCAGCAGCTATGGGGGCCCATTCATGAACACTGGAGCTTTCTTT. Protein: CASSYGGPFMNTGAFF.

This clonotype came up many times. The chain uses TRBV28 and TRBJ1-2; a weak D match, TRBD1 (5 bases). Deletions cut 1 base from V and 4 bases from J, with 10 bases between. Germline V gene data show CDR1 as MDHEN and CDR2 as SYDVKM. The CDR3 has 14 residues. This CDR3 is CASSLSGRGYGYTF. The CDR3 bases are TGTGCCAGCAGTTTATCGGGGCGAGGCTATGGCTACACCTTC.

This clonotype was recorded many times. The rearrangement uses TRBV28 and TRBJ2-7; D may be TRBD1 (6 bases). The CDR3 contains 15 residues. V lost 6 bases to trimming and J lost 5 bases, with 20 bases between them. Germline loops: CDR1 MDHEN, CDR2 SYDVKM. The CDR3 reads CASSGADSPRDEQYF. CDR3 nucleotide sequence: TGTGCCAGCAGCGGGGCGGACAGCCCCCGGGACGAGCAGTACTTC.

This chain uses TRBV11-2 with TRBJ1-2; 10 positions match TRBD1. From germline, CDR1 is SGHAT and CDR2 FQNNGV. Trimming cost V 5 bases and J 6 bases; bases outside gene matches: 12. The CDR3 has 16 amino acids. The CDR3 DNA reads TGTGCCAGCAGCCTCATGCCGGGACAGGGGTCCCATGGCTACACCTTC. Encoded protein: CASSLMPGQGSHGYTF.

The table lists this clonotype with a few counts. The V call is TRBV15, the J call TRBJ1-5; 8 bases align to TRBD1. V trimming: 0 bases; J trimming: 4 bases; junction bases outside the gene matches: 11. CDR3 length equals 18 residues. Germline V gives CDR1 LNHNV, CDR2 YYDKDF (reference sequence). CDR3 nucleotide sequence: TGTGCCACCAGCAGAGATTCAGGGGGCCTATGGGGGAATCAGCCCCAGCATTTT. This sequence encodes CATSRDSGGLWGNQPQHF.

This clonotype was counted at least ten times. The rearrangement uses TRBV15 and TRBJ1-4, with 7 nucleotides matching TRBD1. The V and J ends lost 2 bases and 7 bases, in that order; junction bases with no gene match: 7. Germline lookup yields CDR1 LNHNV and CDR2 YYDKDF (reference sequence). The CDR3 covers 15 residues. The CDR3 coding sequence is TGTGCCACCAGCAGACCAGGGGGGGAAATTGAAAAACTGTTTTTT. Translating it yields CATSRPGGEIEKLFF.

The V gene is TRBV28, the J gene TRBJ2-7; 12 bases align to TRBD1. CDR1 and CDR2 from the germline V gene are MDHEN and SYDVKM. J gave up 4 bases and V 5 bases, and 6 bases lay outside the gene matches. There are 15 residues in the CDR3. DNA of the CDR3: TGTGCCAGCAGTCCGGGGGACAGGGGGCGTTACGAGCAGTACTTC. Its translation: CASSPGDRGRYEQYF.

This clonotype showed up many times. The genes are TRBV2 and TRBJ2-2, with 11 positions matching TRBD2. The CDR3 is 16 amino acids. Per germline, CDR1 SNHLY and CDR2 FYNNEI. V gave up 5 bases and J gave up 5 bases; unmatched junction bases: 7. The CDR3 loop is CASSSLAGGDTGELFF. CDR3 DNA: TGTGCCAGCAGTTCGCTAGCGGGAGGTGATACCGGGGAGCTGTTTTTT.

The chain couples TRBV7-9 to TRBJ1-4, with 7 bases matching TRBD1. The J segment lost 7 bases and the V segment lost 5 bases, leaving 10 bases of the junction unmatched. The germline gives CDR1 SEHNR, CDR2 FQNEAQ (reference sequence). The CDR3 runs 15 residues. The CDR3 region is CASSPGGDWGEKLFF. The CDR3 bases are TGTGCCAGCAGCCCAGGGGGGGACTGGGGTGAAAAACTGTTTTTT.

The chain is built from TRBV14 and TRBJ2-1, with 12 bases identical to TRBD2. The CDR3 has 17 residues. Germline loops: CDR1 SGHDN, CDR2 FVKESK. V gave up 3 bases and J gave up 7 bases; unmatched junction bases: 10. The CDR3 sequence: CASSQGRTSGTGNEQFF. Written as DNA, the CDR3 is TGTGCCAGCAGCCAGGGCCGGACTAGCGGGACGGGGAATGAGCAGTTCTTC.

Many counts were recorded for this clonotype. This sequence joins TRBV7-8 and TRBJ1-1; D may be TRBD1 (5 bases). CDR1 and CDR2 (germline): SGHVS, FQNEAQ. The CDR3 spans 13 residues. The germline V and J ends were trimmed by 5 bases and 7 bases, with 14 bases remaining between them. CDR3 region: CASSPGPKIEAFF. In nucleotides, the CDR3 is TGTGCCAGCAGCCCGGGACCGAAGATTGAAGCTTTCTTT.

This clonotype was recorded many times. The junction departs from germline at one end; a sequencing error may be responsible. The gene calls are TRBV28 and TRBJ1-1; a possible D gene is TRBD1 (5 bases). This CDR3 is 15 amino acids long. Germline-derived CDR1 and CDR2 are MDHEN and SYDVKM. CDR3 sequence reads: CASRLSQGTRTEAFF. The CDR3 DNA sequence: TGTGCCAGCAGATTATCGCAGGGCACGAGGACTGAAGCTTTCTTT.

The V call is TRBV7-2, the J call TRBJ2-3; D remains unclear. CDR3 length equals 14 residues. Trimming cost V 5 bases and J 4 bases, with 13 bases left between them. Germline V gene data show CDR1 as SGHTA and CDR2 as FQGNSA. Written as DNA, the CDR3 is TGTGCCAGCAGCCAATCTAGTGCCCCAGATACGCAGTATTTT. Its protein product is CASSQSSAPDTQYF. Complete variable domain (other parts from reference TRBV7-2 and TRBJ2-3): GAGVSQSPSNKVTEKGKDVELRCDPISGHTALYWYRQSLGQGLEFLIYFQGNSAPDKSGLPSDRFSAERTGGSVSTLTIQRTQQEDSAVYLCASSQSSAPDTQYFGPGTRLTVL.